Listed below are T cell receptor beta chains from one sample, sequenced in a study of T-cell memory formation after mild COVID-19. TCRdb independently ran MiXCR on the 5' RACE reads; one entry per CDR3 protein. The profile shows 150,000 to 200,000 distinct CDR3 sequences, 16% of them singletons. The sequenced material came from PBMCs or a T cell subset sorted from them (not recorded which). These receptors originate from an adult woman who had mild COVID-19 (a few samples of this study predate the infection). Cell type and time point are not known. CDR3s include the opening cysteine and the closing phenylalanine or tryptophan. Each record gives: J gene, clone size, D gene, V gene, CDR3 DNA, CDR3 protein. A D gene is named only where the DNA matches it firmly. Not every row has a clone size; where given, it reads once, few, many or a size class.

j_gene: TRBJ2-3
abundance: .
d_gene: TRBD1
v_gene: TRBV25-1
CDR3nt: TGTGCCAGCAAGAAGGGACAGTCATCAGATACGCAGTATTTT
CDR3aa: CASKKGQSSDTQYF

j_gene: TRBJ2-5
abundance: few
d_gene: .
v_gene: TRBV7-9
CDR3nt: TGTGCCAGCAGAAGGCCCCAAGAGACCCAGTACTTC
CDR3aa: CASRRPQETQYF

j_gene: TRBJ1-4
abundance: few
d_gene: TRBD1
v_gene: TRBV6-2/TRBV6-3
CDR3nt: TGTGCCAGCAGTTACGGAATAGACAGGGCGAGTGAAAAACTGTTTTTT
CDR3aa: CASSYGIDRASEKLFF

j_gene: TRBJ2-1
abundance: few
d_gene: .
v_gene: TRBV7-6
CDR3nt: TGTGCCAGCAGCCACGCGAGTAACAATGAGCAGTTCTTC
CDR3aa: CASSHASNNEQFF

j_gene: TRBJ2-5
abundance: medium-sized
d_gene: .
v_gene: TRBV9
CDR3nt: TGTGCCAGCAGCGTACTGTGGGGGGAGACCCAGTACTTC
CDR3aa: CASSVLWGETQYF

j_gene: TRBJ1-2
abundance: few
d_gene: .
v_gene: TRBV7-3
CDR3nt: TGTGCCAGCAGTTCGACTGGGACCGTTTCAGAAGGCTACACCTTC
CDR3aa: CASSSTGTVSEGYTF

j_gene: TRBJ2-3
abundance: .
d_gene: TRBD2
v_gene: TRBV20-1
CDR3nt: TGCAGTGCCCTTCGGACTAGCGGGGGCACAGATACGCAGTATTTT
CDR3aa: CSALRTSGGTDTQYF

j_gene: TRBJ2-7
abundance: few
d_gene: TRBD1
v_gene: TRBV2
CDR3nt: TGTGCCAGCAGGGGCAGGGGGCACTCCTACGAGCAGTACTTC
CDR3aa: CASRGRGHSYEQYF

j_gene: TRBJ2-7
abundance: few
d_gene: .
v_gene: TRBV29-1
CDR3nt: TGCAGCGTTAAGGGACCGACCTACGAGCAGTACTTC
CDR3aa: CSVKGPTYEQYF

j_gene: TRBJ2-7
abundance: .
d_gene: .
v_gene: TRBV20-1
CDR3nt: TGCAGTGCTGGCTACGCTGGGACTGGGACCCACGAGCAGTACTTC
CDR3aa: CSAGYAGTGTHEQYF

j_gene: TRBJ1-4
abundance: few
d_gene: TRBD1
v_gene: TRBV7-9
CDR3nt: TGTGCCAGCAGCTTAGCGGGTGGGACAGGCGGTGAAAAACTGTTTTTT
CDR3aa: CASSLAGGTGGEKLFF

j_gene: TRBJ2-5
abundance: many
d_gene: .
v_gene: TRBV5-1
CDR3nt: TGCGCCAGCAACAACGGGAACCGGGAGGAGACCCAGTACTTC
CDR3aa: CASNNGNREETQYF

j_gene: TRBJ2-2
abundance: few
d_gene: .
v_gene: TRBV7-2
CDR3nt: TGTGCCAGCAGCTTATCCCTCGGGTCCACCGGGGAGCTGTTTTTT
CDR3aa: CASSLSLGSTGELFF

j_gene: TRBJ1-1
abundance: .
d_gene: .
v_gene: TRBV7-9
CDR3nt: TGTGCCAGCAGCTTAGCGGCAGGTCAAGGAGCTTTCTTT
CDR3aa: CASSLAAGQGAFF

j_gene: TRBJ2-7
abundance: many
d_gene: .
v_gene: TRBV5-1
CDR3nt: TGCGCCAGCAGCTTTTCAGAGGGACGCACCTACGAGCAGTACTTC
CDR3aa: CASSFSEGRTYEQYF

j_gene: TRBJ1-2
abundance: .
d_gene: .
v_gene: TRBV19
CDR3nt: TGTGCCAGTAGTGACTCCGGGACGGCAAAATATGGCTACACCTTC
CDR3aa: CASSDSGTAKYGYTF

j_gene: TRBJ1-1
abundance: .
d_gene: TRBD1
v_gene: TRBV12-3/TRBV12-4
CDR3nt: TGTGCCAGCAAGACCGGACAGGGGTACACTGAAGCTTTCTTT
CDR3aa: CASKTGQGYTEAFF

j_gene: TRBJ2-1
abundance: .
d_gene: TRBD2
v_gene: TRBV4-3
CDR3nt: TGCGCCAGCAGCCAAGATGGGACTAGCACCTCCGGTGAGCAGTTCTTC
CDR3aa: CASSQDGTSTSGEQFF

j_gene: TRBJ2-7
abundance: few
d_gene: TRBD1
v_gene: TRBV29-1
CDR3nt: TGCAGCGTTGAAGAAGGACAGGGAGGCTACGAGCAGTACTTC
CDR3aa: CSVEEGQGGYEQYF

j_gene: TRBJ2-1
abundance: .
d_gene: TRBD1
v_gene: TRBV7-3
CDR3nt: TGTGCCAGCAGCTCGGGACAGGCCAACCTGCATGAGCAGTTCTTC
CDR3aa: CASSSGQANLHEQFF

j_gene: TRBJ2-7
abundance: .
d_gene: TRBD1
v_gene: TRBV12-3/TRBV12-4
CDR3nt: TGTGCCAGCGCCCCGGTTGGGACAGTTTCCTACGAGCAGTACTTC
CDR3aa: CASAPVGTVSYEQYF

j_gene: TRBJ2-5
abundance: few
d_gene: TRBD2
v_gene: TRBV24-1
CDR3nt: TGTGCCACCAGTGATACGGGACTAGCGGGACGGGCGACACGGGTAGAGACCCAGTACTTC
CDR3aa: CATSDTGLAGRATRVETQYF

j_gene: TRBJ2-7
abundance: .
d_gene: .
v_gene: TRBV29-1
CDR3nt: TGCAGCGTTGCCCCAGGGAGACAGTTCGAGCAGTACTTC
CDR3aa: CSVAPGRQFEQYF

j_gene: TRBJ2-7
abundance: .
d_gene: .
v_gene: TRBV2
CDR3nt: TGTGCCAGCAGTGAAGGGGCGACGGTCAGCGAGCAGTACTTC
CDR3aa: CASSEGATVSEQYF

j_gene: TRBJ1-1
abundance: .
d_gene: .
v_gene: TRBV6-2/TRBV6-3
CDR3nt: TGTGCCAGCAGTGACGGGACCGCTTTCTTT
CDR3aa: CASSDGTAFF

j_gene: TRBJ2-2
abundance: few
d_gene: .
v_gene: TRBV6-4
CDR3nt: TGTGCCAGCAGTGACTCATGGGGGATTGGCGGGGAGCTGTTTTTT
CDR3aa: CASSDSWGIGGELFF

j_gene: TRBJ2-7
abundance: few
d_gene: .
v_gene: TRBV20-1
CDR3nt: TGCAGTGCTAGGGACGGTAAGGGCTACGAGCAGTACTTC
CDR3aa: CSARDGKGYEQYF

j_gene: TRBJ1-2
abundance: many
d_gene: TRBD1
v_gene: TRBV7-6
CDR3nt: TGTGCCAGCAGCCCGCGGACAGGGGGCTATGGCTACACCTTC
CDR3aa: CASSPRTGGYGYTF

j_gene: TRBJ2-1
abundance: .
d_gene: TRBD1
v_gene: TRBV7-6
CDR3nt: TGTGCCAGCAGTCGACAGGGGGGAATTAGTGAGCAGTTCTTC
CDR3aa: CASSRQGGISEQFF

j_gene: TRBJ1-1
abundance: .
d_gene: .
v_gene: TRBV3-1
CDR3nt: TGTGCCAGCAGCCCCTTCGCGGTGGTAGGAACTGAAGCTTTCTTT
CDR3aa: CASSPFAVVGTEAFF

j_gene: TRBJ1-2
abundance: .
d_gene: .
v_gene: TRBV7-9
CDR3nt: TGTGCCAGCAGCCCAGACGACAGCGGGGTTGAGGGCTACACCTTC
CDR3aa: CASSPDDSGVEGYTF

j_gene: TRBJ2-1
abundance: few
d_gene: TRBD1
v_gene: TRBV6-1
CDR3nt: TGTGCCAGCGGTACCGGGACAGGGAGGCCGGCGTGGCCAGAGCAGTTCTTC
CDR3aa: CASGTGTGRPAWPEQFF

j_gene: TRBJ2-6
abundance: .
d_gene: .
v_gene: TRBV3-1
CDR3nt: TGTGCCAGCAGCCGGGCGGGGACTGCTGGGGCCAACGTCCTGACTTTC
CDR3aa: CASSRAGTAGANVLTF

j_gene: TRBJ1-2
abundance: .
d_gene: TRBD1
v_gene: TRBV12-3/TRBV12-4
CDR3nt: TGTGCCAGCAGTTCCACCTTAGGGGGCCGCTGTGGCTACACCTTC
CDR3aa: CASSSTLGGRCGYTF

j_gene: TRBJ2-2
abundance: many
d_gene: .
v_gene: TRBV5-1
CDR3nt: TGCGCCAGCAGCTTGGATTCCGGGAACACCGGGGAGCTGTTTTTT
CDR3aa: CASSLDSGNTGELFF

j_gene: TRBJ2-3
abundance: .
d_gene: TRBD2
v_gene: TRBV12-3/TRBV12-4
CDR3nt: TGTGCCAGCAGTCTAGCGGGAAGGAAATGGGGAGCAGATACGCAGTATTTT
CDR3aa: CASSLAGRKWGADTQYF

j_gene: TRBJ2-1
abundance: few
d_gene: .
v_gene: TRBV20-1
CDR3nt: TGCAGTGCTAGAGACCCAGGAGCCCCCTCCTACAATGAGCAGTTCTTC
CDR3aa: CSARDPGAPSYNEQFF

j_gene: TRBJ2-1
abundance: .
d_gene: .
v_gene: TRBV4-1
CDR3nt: TGCGCCAGCAGCCAAGCGGCCAGCTCCTACAATGAGCAGTTCTTC
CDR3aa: CASSQAASSYNEQFF

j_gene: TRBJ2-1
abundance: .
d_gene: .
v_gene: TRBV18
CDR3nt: TGTGCCAGCTCACCACCGTTCCCCCGAAATGAGCAGTTCTTC
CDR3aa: CASSPPFPRNEQFF

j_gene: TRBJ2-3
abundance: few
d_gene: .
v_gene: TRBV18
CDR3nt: TGTGCCAGCTCACCACGCCTCACAGATACGCAGTATTTT
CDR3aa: CASSPRLTDTQYF

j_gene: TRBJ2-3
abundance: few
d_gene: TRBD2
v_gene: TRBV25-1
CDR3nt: TGTGCCAGCAGTGAATTGGTGCGGGGGTCCCAGTATTTT
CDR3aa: CASSELVRGSQYF